This T cell receptor (beta chain) was identified in a study of T-cell memory formation after mild COVID-19. V was cut by 10 bases and J by 7 bases, with 17 bases left in between. Per germline, CDR1 SGHAT and CDR2 FQNNGV. CDR3 size: 13 residues. TCRdb fed the 5' RACE reads into MiXCR, producing one record per CDR3 protein. The table shows about 110,000 distinct CDR3 sequences, with roughly a sixth occurring only once. J is TRBJ2-1 and V is TRBV11-2, with a possible D match to TRBD2 (7 bases). This receptor was taken from a man aged 18 to 30 who had mild COVID-19 (a few samples of this study predate the infection). Cell type and time point are not known. Sequenced material: PBMCs or a T cell subset sorted from them (not recorded which). DNA for the CDR3: TGTGCCACCACACGGGGGCGGGGGAATGAGCAGTTCTTC. It encodes CATTRGRGNEQFF. Full variable domain (outside the CDR3, taken from reference TRBV11-2 and TRBJ2-1): EAGVAQSPRYKIIEKRQSVAFWCNPISGHATLYWYQQILGQGPKLLIQFQNNGVVDDSQLPKDRFSAERLKGVDSTLKIQPAKLEDSAVYLCATTRGRGNEQFFGPGTRLTVL.